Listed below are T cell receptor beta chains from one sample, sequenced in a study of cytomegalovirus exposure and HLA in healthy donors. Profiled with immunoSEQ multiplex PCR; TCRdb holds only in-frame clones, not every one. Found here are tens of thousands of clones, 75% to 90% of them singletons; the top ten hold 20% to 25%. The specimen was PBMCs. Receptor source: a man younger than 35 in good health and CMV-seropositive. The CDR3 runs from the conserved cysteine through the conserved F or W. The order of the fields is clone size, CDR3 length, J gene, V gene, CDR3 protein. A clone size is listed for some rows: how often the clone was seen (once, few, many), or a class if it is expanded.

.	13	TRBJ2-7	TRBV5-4	CASTLDRSYEQYF
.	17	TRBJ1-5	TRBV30	CAWSSDRGPYSNQPQHF
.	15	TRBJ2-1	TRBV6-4	CASSATGSSYNEQFF
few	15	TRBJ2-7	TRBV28	CASSLDGGSSYEQYF
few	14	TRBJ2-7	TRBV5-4	CASSWGTSGRGMYF
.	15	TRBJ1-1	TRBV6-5	CASSSPGQGNTEAFF
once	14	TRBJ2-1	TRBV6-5	CASQGGTSGNEQFF
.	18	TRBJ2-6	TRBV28	CASSLPVGQGGWANVLTF
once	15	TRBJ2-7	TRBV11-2	CASSLELTPTYEQYF
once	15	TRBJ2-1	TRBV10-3	CATGYGQGVSSEQFF
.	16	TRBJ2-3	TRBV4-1	CASSPRTSGSGDTQYF
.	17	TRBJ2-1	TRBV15	CATSRDGSGGEYNEQFF
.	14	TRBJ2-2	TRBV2	CASSGTANTGELFF
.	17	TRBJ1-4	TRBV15	CATSSWASGGEGEKLFF
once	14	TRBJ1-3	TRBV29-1	CSVEGTDSGNTIYF
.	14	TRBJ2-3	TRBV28	CASSLSRREYTQYF
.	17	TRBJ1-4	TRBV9	CASSVEGGDRGREKLFF
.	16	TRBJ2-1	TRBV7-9	CASSAQAGVTYNEQFF
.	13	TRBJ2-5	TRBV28	CASRSGQVETQYF
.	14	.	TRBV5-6	CASSSLTATYEQYF
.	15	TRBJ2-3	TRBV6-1	CASSGTGGVTDTQYF
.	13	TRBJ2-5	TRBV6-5	CASSIPSGETQYF